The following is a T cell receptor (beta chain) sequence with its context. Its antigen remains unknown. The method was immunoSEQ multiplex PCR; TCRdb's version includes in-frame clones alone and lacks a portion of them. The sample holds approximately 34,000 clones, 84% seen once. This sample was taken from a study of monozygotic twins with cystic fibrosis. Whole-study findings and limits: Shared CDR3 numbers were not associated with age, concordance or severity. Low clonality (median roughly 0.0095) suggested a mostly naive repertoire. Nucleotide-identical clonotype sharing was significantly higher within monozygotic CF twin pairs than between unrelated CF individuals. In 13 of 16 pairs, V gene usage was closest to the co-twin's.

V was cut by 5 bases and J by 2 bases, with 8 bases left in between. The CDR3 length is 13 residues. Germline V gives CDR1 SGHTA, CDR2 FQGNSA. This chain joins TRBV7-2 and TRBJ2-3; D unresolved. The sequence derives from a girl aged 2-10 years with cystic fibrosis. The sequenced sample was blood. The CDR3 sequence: CASSRMYTDTQYF. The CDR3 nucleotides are TGTGCCAGCAGCCGGATGTACACAGATACGCAGTATTTT.